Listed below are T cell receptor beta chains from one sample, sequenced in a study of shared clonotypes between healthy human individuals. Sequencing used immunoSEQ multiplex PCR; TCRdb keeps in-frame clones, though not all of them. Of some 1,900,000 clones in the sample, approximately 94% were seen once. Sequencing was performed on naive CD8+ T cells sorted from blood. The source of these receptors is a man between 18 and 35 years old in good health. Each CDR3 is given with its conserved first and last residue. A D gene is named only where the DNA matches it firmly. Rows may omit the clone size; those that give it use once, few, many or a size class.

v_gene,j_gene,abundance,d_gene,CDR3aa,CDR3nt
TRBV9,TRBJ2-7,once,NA,CASSVGGTPSYEQYF,TGTGCCAGCAGCGTAGGGGGGACCCCATCCTACGAGCAGTACTTC
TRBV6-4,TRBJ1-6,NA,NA,CASSDSPGTPLGALHF,TGTGCCAGCAGTGACTCTCCGGGGACACCTTTGGGGGCCCTCCACTTT
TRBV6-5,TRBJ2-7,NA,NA,CASSSELDVGYEQYF,TGTGCCAGCAGTTCCGAGTTGGATGTGGGCTACGAGCAGTACTTC
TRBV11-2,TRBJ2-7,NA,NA,CASRQDSSYEQYF,TGTGCCAGCAGACAGGACAGTTCCTACGAGCAGTACTTC
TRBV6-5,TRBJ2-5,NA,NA,CASKEGQGQETQYF,TGTGCCAGCAAGGAGGGCCAGGGCCAAGAGACCCAGTACTTC
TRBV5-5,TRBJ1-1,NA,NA,CASSLYGVNTEAFF,TGTGCCAGCAGCTTGTACGGGGTGAACACTGAAGCTTTCTTT
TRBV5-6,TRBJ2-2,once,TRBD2,CASSLAVFLADDTGELFF,TGTGCCAGCAGCTTGGCCGTATTCCTAGCGGATGACACCGGGGAGCTGTTTTTT
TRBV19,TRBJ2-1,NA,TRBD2,CASNPGLAGNNEQFF,TGTGCCAGTAACCCTGGACTAGCGGGGAATAATGAGCAGTTCTTC
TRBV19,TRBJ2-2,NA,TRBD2,CASSTEDSGFYTGELFF,TGTGCCAGTAGTACCGAGGATAGCGGGTTTTACACCGGGGAGCTGTTTTTT
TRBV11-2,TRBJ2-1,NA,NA,CASRSPSYNEQFF,TGTGCCAGCCGGAGCCCTTCCTACAATGAGCAGTTCTTC
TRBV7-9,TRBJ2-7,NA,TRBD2,CASSLGPREGLGEQYF,TGTGCCAGCAGCTTAGGGCCCCGGGAGGGCCTTGGCGAGCAGTACTTC
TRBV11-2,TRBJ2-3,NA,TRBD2,CASSLAGGTTDTQYF,TGTGCCAGCAGCTTAGCGGGAGGAACCACAGATACGCAGTATTTT
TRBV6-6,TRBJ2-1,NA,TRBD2,CASSETSGTYNEQFF,TGTGCCAGCAGCGAGACTAGCGGGACCTACAATGAGCAGTTCTTC
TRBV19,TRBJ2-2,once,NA,CASSWTTENTGELFF,TGTGCCAGTAGCTGGACGACAGAGAACACCGGGGAGCTGTTTTTT
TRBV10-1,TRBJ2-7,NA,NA,CANLFESSYEQYF,TGCGCCAACCTTTTTGAGAGCTCCTACGAGCAGTACTTC
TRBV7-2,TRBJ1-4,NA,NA,CASSLVGGAEKLFF,TGTGCCAGCAGCTTAGTCGGGGGTGCTGAAAAACTGTTTTTT
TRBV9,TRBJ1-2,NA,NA,CASSVGGGDYGYTF,TGTGCCAGCAGCGTAGGCGGCGGAGATTATGGCTACACCTTC
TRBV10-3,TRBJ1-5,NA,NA,CAISESLFGRNNQPQHF,TGTGCCATCAGTGAGTCACTTTTTGGACGGAATAATCAGCCCCAGCATTTT
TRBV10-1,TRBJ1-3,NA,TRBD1,CASSESRPGPGQGAGNTIYF,TGCGCCAGCAGTGAGTCCCGACCCGGCCCGGGACAGGGCGCCGGAAACACCATATATTTT
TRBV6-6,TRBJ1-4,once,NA,CASSYWAGEGEKLFF,TGTGCCAGCAGTTACTGGGCAGGGGAGGGAGAAAAACTGTTTTTT
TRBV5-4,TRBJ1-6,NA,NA,CASSLYGSPLHF,TGTGCCAGCAGCCTTTATGGTTCACCCCTCCACTTT
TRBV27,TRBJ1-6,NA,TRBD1,CASSFTGGVSPLHF,TGTGCCAGCAGTTTTACAGGGGGAGTATCACCCCTCCACTTT
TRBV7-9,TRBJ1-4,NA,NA,CASSWTSTNEKLFF,TGTGCCAGCAGCTGGACTTCAACTAATGAAAAACTGTTTTTT
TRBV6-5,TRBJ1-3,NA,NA,CASSYREGLRNTIYF,TGTGCCAGCAGTTACAGGGAGGGACTAAGAAACACCATATATTTT
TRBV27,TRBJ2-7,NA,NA,CASSFSGPWEQYF,TGTGCCAGCAGTTTCTCGGGGCCGTGGGAGCAGTACTTC
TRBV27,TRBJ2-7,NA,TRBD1,CATAGTGLYEQYF,TGTGCCACCGCCGGGACAGGGCTCTACGAGCAGTACTTC
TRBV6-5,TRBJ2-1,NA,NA,CASSSGLETYNEQFF,TGTGCCAGCAGTTCCGGACTGGAGACTTACAATGAGCAGTTCTTC
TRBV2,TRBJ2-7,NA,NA,CASSRGWGEQYF,TGTGCCAGCTCAAGGGGTTGGGGCGAGCAGTACTTC
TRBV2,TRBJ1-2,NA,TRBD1,CASNRGQGMYGYTF,TGTGCCAGCAACCGCGGACAGGGGATGTATGGCTACACCTTC
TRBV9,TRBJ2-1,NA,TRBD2,CASSEERGEAHNEQFF,TGTGCCAGCAGCGAGGAGCGGGGGGAAGCCCACAATGAGCAGTTCTTC
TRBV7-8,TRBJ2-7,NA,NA,CASSSGLVGLGLYEQYF,TGTGCCAGCAGCTCGGGGCTCGTCGGCTTAGGTCTCTACGAGCAGTACTTC
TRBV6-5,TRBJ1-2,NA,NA,CASSYSEGANYGYTF,TGTGCCAGCAGTTACAGCGAAGGAGCTAACTATGGCTACACCTTC
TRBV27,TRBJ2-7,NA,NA,CASSLIGPSGDEQYF,TGTGCCAGCAGTTTAATAGGACCGTCTGGAGACGAGCAGTACTTC
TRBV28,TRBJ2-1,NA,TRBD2,CASSPGPTSGGAPEQFF,TGTGCCAGCAGCCCCGGACCGACTAGCGGGGGGGCCCCTGAGCAGTTCTTC
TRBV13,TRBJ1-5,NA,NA,CASSLSYVNRDQPQHF,TGTGCCAGCAGCTTATCCTATGTGAACAGAGATCAGCCCCAGCATTTT
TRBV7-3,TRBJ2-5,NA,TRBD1,CASSLVGTGMLETQYF,TGTGCCAGCAGCTTAGTCGGGACAGGGATGTTGGAGACCCAGTACTTC
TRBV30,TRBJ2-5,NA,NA,CALETQALEETQYF,TGTGCCCTGGAGACCCAAGCGCTGGAAGAGACCCAGTACTTC
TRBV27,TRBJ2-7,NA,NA,CASSPSIGALVPEQYF,TGTGCCAGCAGTCCGAGTATCGGGGCACTAGTCCCCGAGCAGTACTTC
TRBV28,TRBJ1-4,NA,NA,CASSLMEKLFF,TGTGCCAGCAGTTTAATGGAAAAACTGTTTTTT
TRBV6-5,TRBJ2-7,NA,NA,CASSYSYSSGGEQYF,TGTGCCAGCAGTTACTCGTACAGCTCTGGGGGTGAGCAGTACTTC
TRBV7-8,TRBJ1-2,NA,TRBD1,CASSPGTVSWYGYTF,TGTGCCAGCAGCCCAGGGACAGTGTCTTGGTATGGCTACACCTTC
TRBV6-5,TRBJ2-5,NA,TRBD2,CASSHTSGGVETQYF,TGTGCCAGCAGTCATACTAGCGGGGGGGTTGAGACCCAGTACTTC
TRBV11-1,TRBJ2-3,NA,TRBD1,CASSSDREFTDTQYF,TGTGCCAGCAGCTCGGACAGGGAATTCACAGATACGCAGTATTTT
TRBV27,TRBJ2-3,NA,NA,CASSDRLQGEGRKDTQYF,TGTGCCAGCAGTGACCGCCTCCAGGGGGAGGGGCGTAAAGATACGCAGTATTTT
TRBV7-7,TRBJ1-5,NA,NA,CASSPPGGARQPQHF,TGTGCTAGCAGCCCTCCGGGGGGCGCGCGGCAGCCCCAGCATTTT
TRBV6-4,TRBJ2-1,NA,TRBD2,CASSDLAGVGEQFF,TGTGCCAGCAGTGACTTAGCGGGAGTGGGTGAGCAGTTCTTC
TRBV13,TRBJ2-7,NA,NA,CASSFGELYEQYF,TGTGCCAGCAGCTTTGGGGAATTGTACGAGCAGTACTTC
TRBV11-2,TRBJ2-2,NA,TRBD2,CASSLAAGRAGELFF,TGTGCCAGCAGCTTAGCAGCGGGGCGCGCCGGGGAGCTGTTTTTT